The entry below gives a single T cell receptor (beta chain) sequence along with its context. These data come from a study of cytomegalovirus exposure and HLA in healthy donors. With 60 Vbeta and 13 Jbeta primers, the PCR was carried out. TCRdb keeps only in-frame clones here, not all; method: immunoSEQ multiplex PCR. The sample includes some 76,000 clones. Germline V gene lookup returns CDR1 SGHVS and CDR2 FQNEAQ. The V gene lost 1 base and the J gene lost 5 bases, with 8 bases spanning the gap. CDR3 length: 13 residues. The sequenced material came from PBMCs. V usage is TRBV7-8 and J usage is TRBJ1-2; D remains ambiguous. The origin of this receptor is a middle-aged man in good health and CMV-seronegative. The CDR3 DNA reads as TGTGCCAGCAGCTTAGGCCCGGGGTATGGCTACACCTTC. It is translated as CASSLGPGYGYTF.